The 30 T cell receptor beta chains given below trace back to one sample, sequenced in a study of OX40 agonist ivuxolimab in advanced cancers. Sequencing was performed with immunoSEQ multiplex PCR; in TCRdb, only in-frame clones are kept and a portion is missing. The data contain tens of thousands of clones, approximately 85% of them singletons. The material sequenced was CD4+ or CD8+ T cells sorted from blood, taken in a trial of the OX40 agonist ivuxolimab. The receptors originated from an adult with an advanced solid tumor such as melanoma, head and neck, liver or kidney cancer.

The gene calls are TRBV14 and TRBJ2-1; D is unresolved. Germline values: CDR1 SGHDN, CDR2 FVKESK. This CDR3 is 13 amino acids long. Trimming stripped 3 bases from V and 6 bases from J, with 9 bases between. The CDR3 reads CASSQIGLNEQFF. The CDR3 DNA reads as TGTGCCAGCAGCCAGATCGGTCTCAATGAGCAGTTCTTC.

The rearrangement links TRBV2 to TRBJ2-5; TRBD1 is a possible D gene (5 bases). From germline, CDR1 is SNHLY and CDR2 FYNNEI. The CDR3 spans 11 residues. CDR3 sequence (DNA): TGTGCGCCGACGTGGGGCCAGACCCAGTACTTC. This sequence encodes CAPTWGQTQYF.

V and J are TRBV2 and TRBJ2-1; 13 bases align to TRBD2. The J segment lost 5 bases and the V segment lost 8 bases, leaving 9 bases of the junction unmatched. CDR3 size: 16 residues. Germline V gives CDR1 SNHLY, CDR2 FYNNEI. CDR3 amino acids: CASGGLAGDPDNEQFF. As DNA, the CDR3 is TGTGCCAGCGGCGGACTAGCGGGAGACCCCGACAATGAGCAGTTCTTC.

This clone was observed a handful of times. The chain carries TRBV5-1 and TRBJ1-6; the match to TRBD1 covers 7 bases. This CDR3 contains 16 residues. The germline V gene has CDR1 SGHRS and CDR2 YFSETQ. Trimming cost V 2 bases and J 2 bases; bases outside gene matches: 4. Here the CDR3 reads CASSFQGDPYNSPLHF. As DNA, the CDR3 is TGCGCCAGCAGCTTTCAGGGGGATCCCTATAATTCACCCCTCCACTTT.

The chain links TRBV19 to TRBJ1-1; D unresolved. V lost 6 bases and J 0 bases, leaving 11 bases between the germline ends. Per the germline V gene, CDR1 is LNHDA and CDR2 is SQIVND (reference sequence). This CDR3 comprises 14 residues. CDR3 DNA sequence: TGTGCCAGTAGAAGACGCAGCCTGAACACTGAAGCTTTCTTT. Its translation: CASRRRSLNTEAFF. The full variable domain, rest sourced from reference TRBV19 and TRBJ1-1, is DGGITQSPKYLFRKEGQNVTLSCEQNLNHDAMYWYRQDPGQGLRLIYYSQIVNDFQKGDIAEGYSVSREKKESFPLTVTSAQKNPTAFYLCASRRRSLNTEAFFGQGTRLTVV.

The chain combines TRBV2 with TRBJ1-2; D is undetermined. CDR3 length: 13 amino acids. Trimming removed 7 bases at V and 2 bases at J, with 11 bases between. Germline CDR1 SNHLY, CDR2 FYNNEI. CDR3 region: CASMVADNYGYTF. The CDR3 nucleotides read TGTGCCAGCATGGTTGCTGACAACTATGGCTACACCTTC.

This sequence joins TRBV4-1 and TRBJ2-2; D might be TRBD2 (5 bases). CDR3 length: 14 amino acids. The V gene lost 0 bases and the J gene lost 7 bases, with 9 bases spanning the gap. Germline V gene lookup returns CDR1 MGHRA and CDR2 YSYEKL. The chain's CDR3 is CASSQDHGIGELFF. The DNA of the CDR3 is TGCGCCAGCAGCCAAGATCACGGGATCGGGGAGCTGTTTTTT.

This clone is a singleton in its sample. The genes are TRBV7-2 and TRBJ2-3; 9 bases line up with TRBD1. The CDR3 runs 13 residues. Germline trimming cut 9 bases from V and 3 bases from J; bases unmatched to any gene: 4. Per the germline V gene, CDR1 is SGHTA and CDR2 is FQGNSA. In DNA form, the CDR3 reads TGTGCCAGAGGGGACAGGGTAACAGATACGCAGTATTTT. Protein: CARGDRVTDTQYF.

V gene TRBV28 combines with J gene TRBJ1-2, with D perhaps matching TRBD1 (5 bases). Germline assignment: CDR1 MDHEN and CDR2 SYDVKM. The CDR3 consists of 17 residues. Trimming left V 0 bases short and J 6 bases short, with 20 bases between. CDR3 in amino acids: CASSLWGDEGVQDGYTF. CDR3 coding DNA: TGTGCCAGCAGTTTATGGGGGGACGAGGGCGTCCAGGATGGCTACACCTTC.

This clone was counted a few times. The rearrangement uses TRBV29-1 and TRBJ1-1; 7 nucleotides line up with TRBD1. The V and J ends lost 7 bases and 5 bases, in that order; junction bases with no gene match: 16. The CDR3 loop spans 15 amino acids. Germline V lookup: CDR1 SQVTM, CDR2 ANQGSEA. For the CDR3, the DNA is TGCAGCGGGGACCTAAACTCAGGGGGAGGAACTGAAGCTTTCTTT. This sequence encodes CSGDLNSGGGTEAFF.

This sequence joins TRBV5-6 and TRBJ2-7, with TRBD1 identical over 12 bases. This CDR3 comprises 13 residues. In germline, CDR1 is SGHDT, CDR2 YYEEEE. Trimming took 5 bases from V and 6 from J; bases not matched to a gene: 3. The CDR3 protein is CASSWDRGLEQYF. The CDR3 DNA sequence: TGTGCCAGCAGTTGGGACAGGGGGCTCGAGCAGTACTTC.

The count of this clone is one. V and J are TRBV15 and TRBJ2-1, with TRBD2 identical over 11 bases. V dropped 1 base and J dropped 8; count of bases not matched to a gene: 4. Germline CDR1 is LNHNV and CDR2 is YYDKDF (reference sequence). This CDR3 region has 15 residues. The CDR3 is CATSRGTSGFYEQFF. The CDR3 bases are TGTGCCACCAGCAGAGGGACTAGCGGGTTCTATGAGCAGTTCTTC.

The chain is built from TRBV7-9 and TRBJ1-1, with 7 nucleotides matching TRBD1. Germline CDR1 and CDR2: SEHNR and FQNEAQ (reference sequence). V dropped 5 bases and J dropped 1; count of bases not matched to a gene: 7. The CDR3 loop spans 15 amino acids. The CDR3 is CASSETTGRNTEAFF. In nucleotides, the CDR3 is TGTGCCAGCAGCGAAACGACAGGGCGGAACACTGAAGCTTTCTTT.

The chain employs TRBV10-3 and TRBJ2-3; TRBD1 aligns across 8 bases. Germline V gene lookup returns CDR1 ENHRY and CDR2 SYGVKD. V lost 3 bases and J lost 3; bases outside the gene matches: 8. The CDR3 covers 16 residues. CDR3: CAISDKDRGITDTQYF. CDR3 in DNA: TGTGCCATCAGTGATAAAGACAGGGGAATTACAGATACGCAGTATTTT.

This clone has a single count. This chain joins TRBV14 and TRBJ1-3; D is ambiguous. CDR3 length: 14 residues. The germline V and J ends were trimmed by 4 bases and 3 bases, with 10 bases remaining between them. Looked up from germline, CDR1 is SGHDN and CDR2 is FVKESK. The chain's CDR3 is CASSLSVSGNTIYF. CDR3 nucleotide sequence: TGTGCCAGCAGCCTATCAGTGAGTGGAAACACCATATATTTT.

The V and J genes are TRBV5-8 and TRBJ1-1; D is possibly TRBD1 (6 bases). V was shortened by 6 bases and J by 0 bases, with 18 bases between the two germline ends. Germline values: CDR1 SGHTS, CDR2 YDEGEE. The CDR3 is 16 residues long. CDR3 sequence reads: CASTLGGGHLNTEAFF. CDR3 DNA sequence: TGTGCCAGCACCTTAGGGGGAGGACATTTGAACACTGAAGCTTTCTTT.

The chain recombines TRBV6-6 with TRBJ1-2; no firm D call. From germline, CDR1 is MNHNY and CDR2 SVGAGI (reference sequence). The CDR3 is made up of 12 amino acids. Trimming cost V 7 bases and J 5 bases, with 11 bases left between them. The CDR3 loop is CASTNGDYGYTF. The DNA for the CDR3 is TGTGCCAGCACCAACGGGGATTATGGCTACACCTTC.

For the CDR3, the DNA is TGTGCCAGCAGTATCACAGGGGGAGAGACCCAGTACTTC. Its translation is CASSITGGETQYF. The rearrangement links TRBV27 to TRBJ2-5, with 8 bases matching TRBD1. J was trimmed by 4 bases and V by 5 bases; bases with no gene match: 3. The CDR3 extends over 13 amino acids. Germline values: CDR1 MNHEY, CDR2 SMNVEV (reference sequence).

The genes are TRBV11-2 and TRBJ1-1, with no clear D. Germline CDR1 SGHAT, CDR2 FQNNGV. The germline V and J ends were trimmed by 3 bases and 3 bases, with 14 bases remaining between them. CDR3 length equals 15 residues. The CDR3 reads CASSFPGVGYTEAFF. In DNA, the CDR3 is TGTGCCAGCAGCTTTCCGGGAGTTGGTTACACTGAAGCTTTCTTT.

On this clone itself: The junction differs from germline at one of its ends, possibly a read error. The genes are TRBV15 and TRBJ2-7; 7 nucleotides match TRBD1. This CDR3 contains 14 residues. CDR1 LNHNV and CDR2 YYDKDF come from the germline V gene (reference sequence). The CDR3 here is CATSGDRASYEQYF. As DNA, the CDR3 is TGTGCCACCAGCGGAGACAGGGCGTCCTACGAGCAGTACTTC.

This clone was recorded a few times. The chain joins TRBV10-3 to TRBJ1-1, with TRBD1 as a possible D gene (5 bases). The CDR3 extends over 15 amino acids. V lost 3 bases and J 2 bases, leaving 13 bases between the germline ends. Germline assignment: CDR1 ENHRY and CDR2 SYGVKD. The CDR3 DNA reads as TGTGCCATCAGTGAAACCGACAGCCTTAACACTGAAGCTTTCTTT. Translation: CAISETDSLNTEAFF.

The chain is built from TRBV4-1 and TRBJ2-7; D uncertain. CDR3 length equals 15 residues. From germline, CDR1 is MGHRA and CDR2 YSYEKL. V lost 1 base and J 4 bases, leaving 14 bases between the germline ends. The CDR3 region is CASSQGIGTLYEQYV. CDR3 bases: TGCGCCAGCAGCCAAGGTATCGGCACCCTGTACGAGCAGTACGTC.

V and J are TRBV5-1 and TRBJ2-7, with 7 bases identical to TRBD1. There are 12 residues in the CDR3. Germline-derived CDR1 and CDR2 are SGHRS and YFSETQ. The V and J ends lost 7 bases and 4 bases, in that order; junction bases with no gene match: 5. The CDR3 protein is CASRDSGYEQYF. CDR3 sequence (DNA): TGCGCCAGCCGGGACAGTGGGTACGAGCAGTACTTC.

This chain connects TRBV27 to TRBJ2-7; no clear D gene. The CDR3 covers 12 residues. Germline V gives CDR1 MNHEY, CDR2 SMNVEV (reference sequence). V was pared by 0 bases and J by 3 bases, with 3 bases between. In nucleotides, the CDR3 is TGTGCCAGCAGTTTATCAGGCTACGAGCAGTACGTC. Residues: CASSLSGYEQYV.

The chain recombines TRBV23-1 with TRBJ2-2, with D tentatively TRBD2 (6 bases). TRBV23-1 is an ORF, with its function uncertain. V was trimmed by 3 bases and J by 4 bases, leaving 12 bases between them. The CDR3 contains 15 residues. The CDR3 loop is CASSQVSGLTGELFF. The CDR3 DNA is TGCGCCAGCAGTCAGGTTAGCGGCCTCACCGGGGAGCTGTTTTTT.

The gene calls are TRBV29-1 and TRBJ2-7, with 9 bases identical to TRBD1. CDR1 is SQVTM and CDR2 is ANQGSEA in the germline V gene. V dropped 4 bases and J dropped 11; count of bases not matched to a gene: 6. This CDR3 comprises 11 residues. The CDR3 sequence is CSVVGQGDKYF. CDR3 in DNA: TGCAGCGTTGTGGGACAGGGCGACAAGTACTTC.

V and J are TRBV5-1 and TRBJ2-7; 11 positions match TRBD1. The germline V gene encodes CDR1 SGHRS and CDR2 YFSETQ. The CDR3 covers 14 residues. The junction had 5 bases not matched to a gene; V was cut back by 4 bases and J by 5 bases. CDR3 in DNA: TGCGCCAGCAGCGGGGGACAGGGGGGCCACGAGCAGTACTTC. Protein product: CASSGGQGGHEQYF.

The chain combines TRBV28 with TRBJ1-5; D gene uncertain. There are 14 residues in the CDR3. With 8 bases removed from V and 1 base from J, the gap between germline ends came to 12 bases. Germline assignment: CDR1 MDHEN and CDR2 SYDVKM. CDR3 sequence (DNA): TGTGCCAGCGGTTCGGTTGGGAGCAATCAGCCCCAGCATTTT. It translates to CASGSVGSNQPQHF. Complete variable domain (other parts from reference TRBV28 and TRBJ1-5): DVKVTQSSRYLVKRTGEKVFLECVQDMDHENMFWYRQDPGLGLRLIYFSYDVKMKEKGDIPEGYSVSREKKERFSLILESASTNQTSMYLCASGSVGSNQPQHFGDGTRLSIL.

V gene TRBV2 combines with J gene TRBJ2-2, with D unresolved. Germline V CDR1 and CDR2: SNHLY, FYNNEI. V shed 2 bases and J shed 8 bases, with 6 bases lying between them. CDR3 length equals 12 residues. The CDR3 loop is CASSEKAGELFF. DNA of the CDR3: TGTGCCAGCAGTGAAAAAGCGGGGGAGCTGTTTTTT. The full variable domain, its missing parts supplied by reference TRBV2 and TRBJ2-2, is EPEVTQTPSHQVTQMGQEVILRCVPISNHLYFYWYRQILGQKVEFLVSFYNNEISEKSEIFDDQFSVERPDGSNFTLKIRSTKLEDSAMYFCASSEKAGELFFGEGSRLTVL.

This clone has a handful of counts. The V and J genes are TRBV7-9 and TRBJ1-5; 8 bases are a match to TRBD1. The V segment lost 5 bases and the J segment 3 bases; nucleotides outside the gene matches: 6. The CDR3 has 15 residues. Germline V CDR1 and CDR2: SEHNR, FQNEAQ (reference sequence). The CDR3: CASSRGTGPNQPQHF. CDR3 sequence (DNA): TGTGCCAGCAGCCGAGGGACAGGCCCCAATCAGCCCCAGCATTTT.